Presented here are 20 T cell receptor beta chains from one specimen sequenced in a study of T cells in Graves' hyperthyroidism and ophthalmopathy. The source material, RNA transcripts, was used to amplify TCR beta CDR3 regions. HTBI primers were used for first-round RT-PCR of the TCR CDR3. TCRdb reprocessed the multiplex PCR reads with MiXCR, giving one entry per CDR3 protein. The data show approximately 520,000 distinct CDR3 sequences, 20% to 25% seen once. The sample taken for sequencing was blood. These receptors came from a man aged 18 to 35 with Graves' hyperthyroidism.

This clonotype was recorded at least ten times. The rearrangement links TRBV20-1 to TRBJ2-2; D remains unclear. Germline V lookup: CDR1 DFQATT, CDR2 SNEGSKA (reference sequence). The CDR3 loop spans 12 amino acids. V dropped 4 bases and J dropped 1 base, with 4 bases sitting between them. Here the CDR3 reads CSATRNTGELFF. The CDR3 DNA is TGCAGTGCTACCCGGAACACCGGGGAGCTGTTTTTT.

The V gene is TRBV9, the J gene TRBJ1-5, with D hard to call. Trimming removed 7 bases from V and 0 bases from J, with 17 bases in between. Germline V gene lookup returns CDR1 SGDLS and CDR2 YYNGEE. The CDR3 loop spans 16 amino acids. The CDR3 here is CASAISRSYSNQPQHF. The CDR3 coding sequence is TGTGCCAGCGCGATTTCAAGAAGTTATAGCAATCAGCCCCAGCATTTT. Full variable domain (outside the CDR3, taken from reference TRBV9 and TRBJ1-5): DSGVTQTPKHLITATGQRVTLRCSPRSGDLSVYWYQQSLDQGLQFLIQYYNGEERAKGNILERFSAQQFPDLHSELNLSSLELGDSALYFCASAISRSYSNQPQHFGDGTRLSIL.

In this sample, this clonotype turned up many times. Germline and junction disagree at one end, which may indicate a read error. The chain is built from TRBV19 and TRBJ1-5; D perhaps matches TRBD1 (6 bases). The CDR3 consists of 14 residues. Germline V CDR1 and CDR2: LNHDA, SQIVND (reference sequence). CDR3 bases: TGTGCCAGTAGAATAGGGGGAATCGATCAGCCCCAGCATTTT. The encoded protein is CASRIGGIDQPQHF.

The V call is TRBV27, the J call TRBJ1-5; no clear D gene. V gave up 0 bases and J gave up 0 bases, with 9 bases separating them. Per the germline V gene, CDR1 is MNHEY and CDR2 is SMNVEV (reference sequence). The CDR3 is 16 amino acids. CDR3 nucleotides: TGTGCCAGCAGTTTATCCCGAGGAACTAGCAATCAGCCCCAGCATTTT. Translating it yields CASSLSRGTSNQPQHF.

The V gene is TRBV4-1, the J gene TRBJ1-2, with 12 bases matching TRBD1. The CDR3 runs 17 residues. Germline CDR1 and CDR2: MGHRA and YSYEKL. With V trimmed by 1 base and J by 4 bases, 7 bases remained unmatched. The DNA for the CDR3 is TGCGCCAGCAGCCAAGGGGGACAGGGGGCTCTTATCTATGGCTACACCTTC. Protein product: CASSQGGQGALIYGYTF.

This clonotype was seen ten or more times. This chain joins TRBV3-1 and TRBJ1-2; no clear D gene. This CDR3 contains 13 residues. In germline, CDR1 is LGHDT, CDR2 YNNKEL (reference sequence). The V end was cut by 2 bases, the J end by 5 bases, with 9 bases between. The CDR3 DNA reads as TGTGCCAGCAGCCAAAAAAACACGTATGGCTACACCTTC. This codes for CASSQKNTYGYTF.

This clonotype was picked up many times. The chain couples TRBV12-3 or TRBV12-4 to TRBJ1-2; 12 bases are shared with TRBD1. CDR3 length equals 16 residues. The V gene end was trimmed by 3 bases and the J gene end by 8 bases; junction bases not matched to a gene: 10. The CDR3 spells CASSFEGQGASRGYTF. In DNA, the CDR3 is TGTGCCAGCAGTTTCGAGGGACAGGGGGCGTCTAGAGGCTACACCTTC.

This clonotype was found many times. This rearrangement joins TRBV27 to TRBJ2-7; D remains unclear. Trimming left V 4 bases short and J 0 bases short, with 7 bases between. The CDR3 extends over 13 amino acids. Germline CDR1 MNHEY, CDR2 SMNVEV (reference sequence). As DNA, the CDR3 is TGTGCCAGCAGTTACCAGGACTCCTACGAGCAGTACTTC. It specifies CASSYQDSYEQYF.

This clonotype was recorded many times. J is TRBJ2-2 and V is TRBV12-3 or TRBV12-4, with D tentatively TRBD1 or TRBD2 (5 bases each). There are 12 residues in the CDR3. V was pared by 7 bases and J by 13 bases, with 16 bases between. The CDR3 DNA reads TGTGCCAGCAACGCAAGGCTGGGACGGCTGTTTTTT. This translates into CASNARLGRLFF.

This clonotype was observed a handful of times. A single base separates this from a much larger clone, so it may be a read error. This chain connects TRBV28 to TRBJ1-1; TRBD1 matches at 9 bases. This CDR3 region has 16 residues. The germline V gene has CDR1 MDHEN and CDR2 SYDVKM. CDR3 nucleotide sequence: TGTGCCAGCAGTTTGATGGGACAGGGAAAGAACACTGAAGCTTGCTTT. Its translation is CASSLMGQGKNTEACF.

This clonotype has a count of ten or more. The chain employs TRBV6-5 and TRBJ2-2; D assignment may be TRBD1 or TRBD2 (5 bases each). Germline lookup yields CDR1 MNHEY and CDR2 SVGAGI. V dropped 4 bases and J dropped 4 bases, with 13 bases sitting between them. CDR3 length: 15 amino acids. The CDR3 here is CASSSSRGGTGELFF. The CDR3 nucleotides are TGTGCCAGCAGTTCATCGAGGGGTGGCACCGGGGAGCTGTTTTTT.

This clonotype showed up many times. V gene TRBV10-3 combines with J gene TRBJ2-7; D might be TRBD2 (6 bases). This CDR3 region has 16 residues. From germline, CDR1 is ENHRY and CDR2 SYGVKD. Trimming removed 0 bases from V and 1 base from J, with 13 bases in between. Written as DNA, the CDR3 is TGTGCCATCAGTGAGTCGGGTGCGGGGAGTTCCTACGAGCAGTACTTC. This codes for CAISESGAGSSYEQYF.

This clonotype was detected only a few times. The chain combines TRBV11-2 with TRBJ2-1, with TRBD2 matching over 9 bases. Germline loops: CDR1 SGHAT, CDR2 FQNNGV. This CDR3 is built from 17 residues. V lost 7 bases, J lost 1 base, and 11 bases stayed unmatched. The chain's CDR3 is CASNSVSGGRSYNEQFF. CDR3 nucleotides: TGTGCCAGCAACTCCGTTAGCGGGGGAAGATCCTACAATGAGCAGTTCTTC.

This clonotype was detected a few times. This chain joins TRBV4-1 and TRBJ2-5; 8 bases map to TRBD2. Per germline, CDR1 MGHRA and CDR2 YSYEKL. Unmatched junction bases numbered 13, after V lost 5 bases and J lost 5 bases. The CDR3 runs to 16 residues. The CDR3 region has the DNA TGCGCCAGCAGCTCGGCGGGACTAGGGACGAGGGAGACCCAGTACTTC. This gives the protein CASSSAGLGTRETQYF.

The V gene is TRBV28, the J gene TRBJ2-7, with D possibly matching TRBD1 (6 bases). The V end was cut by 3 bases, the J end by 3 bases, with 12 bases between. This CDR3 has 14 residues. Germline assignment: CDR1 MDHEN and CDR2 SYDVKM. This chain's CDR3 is CASSFGGFNYEQYF. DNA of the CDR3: TGTGCCAGCAGTTTTGGGGGCTTCAACTACGAGCAGTACTTC.

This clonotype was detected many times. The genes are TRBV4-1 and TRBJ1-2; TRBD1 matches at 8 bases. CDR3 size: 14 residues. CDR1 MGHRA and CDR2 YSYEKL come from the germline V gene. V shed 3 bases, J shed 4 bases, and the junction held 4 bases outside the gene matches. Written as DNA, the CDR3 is TGCGCCAGCAGCCATGGACAGGGACCCTATGGCTACACCTTC. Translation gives CASSHGQGPYGYTF.

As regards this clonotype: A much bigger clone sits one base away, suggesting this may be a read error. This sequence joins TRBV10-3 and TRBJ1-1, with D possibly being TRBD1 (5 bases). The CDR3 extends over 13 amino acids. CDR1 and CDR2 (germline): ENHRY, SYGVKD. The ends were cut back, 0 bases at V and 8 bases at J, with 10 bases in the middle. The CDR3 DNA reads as TGTGCCATCAGTGAGTCGCGGGGCTCGGAAGCTTTCTTT. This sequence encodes CAISESRGSEAFF.

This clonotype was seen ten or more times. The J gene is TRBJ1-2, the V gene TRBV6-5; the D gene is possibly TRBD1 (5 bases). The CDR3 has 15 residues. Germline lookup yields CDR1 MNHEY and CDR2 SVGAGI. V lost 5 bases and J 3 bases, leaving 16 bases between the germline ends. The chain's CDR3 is CASSIRASGDYGYTF. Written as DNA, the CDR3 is TGTGCCAGCAGTATCCGGGCCTCGGGGGACTATGGCTACACCTTC.

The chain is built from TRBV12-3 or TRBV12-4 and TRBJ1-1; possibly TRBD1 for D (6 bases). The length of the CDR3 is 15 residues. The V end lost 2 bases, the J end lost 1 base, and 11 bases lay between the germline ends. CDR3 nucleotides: TGTGCCAGCAGTTTATTTGGCAGGGGGAACACTGAAGCTTTCTTT. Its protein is CASSLFGRGNTEAFF.

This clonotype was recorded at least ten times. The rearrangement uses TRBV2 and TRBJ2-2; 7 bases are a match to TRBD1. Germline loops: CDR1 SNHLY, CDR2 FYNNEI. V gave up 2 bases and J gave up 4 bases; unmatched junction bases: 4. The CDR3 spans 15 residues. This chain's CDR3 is CASSENRGSTGELFF. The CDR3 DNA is TGTGCCAGCAGTGAAAACAGGGGTAGCACCGGGGAGCTGTTTTTT.